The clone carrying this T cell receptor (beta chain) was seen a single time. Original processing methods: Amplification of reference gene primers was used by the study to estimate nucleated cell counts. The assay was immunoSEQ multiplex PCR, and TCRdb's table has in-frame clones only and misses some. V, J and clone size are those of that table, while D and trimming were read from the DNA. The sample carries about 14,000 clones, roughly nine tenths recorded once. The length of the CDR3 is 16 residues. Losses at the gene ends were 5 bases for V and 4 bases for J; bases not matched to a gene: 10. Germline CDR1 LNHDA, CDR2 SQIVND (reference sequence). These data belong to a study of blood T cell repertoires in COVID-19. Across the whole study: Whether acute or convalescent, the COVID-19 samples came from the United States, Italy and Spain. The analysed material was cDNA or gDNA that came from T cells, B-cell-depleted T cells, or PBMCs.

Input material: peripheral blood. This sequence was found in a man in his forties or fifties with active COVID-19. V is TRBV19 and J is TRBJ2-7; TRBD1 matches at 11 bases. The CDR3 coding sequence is TGTGCCAGTAGTGTCGACGCCGGGACAGGGGGATACGAGCAGTACTTC. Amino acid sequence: CASSVDAGTGGYEQYF.